The sequence of this TCR beta chain was determined in a study of blood T cell repertoires in COVID-19. Study at large: Sources were T cells, B-cell-depleted T cells, or PBMCs; the material itself was cDNA or gDNA.

Assay: immunoSEQ multiplex PCR; the TCRdb copy retains only in-frame clones and omits some. The sample records a few hundred thousand clones, around 84% being singletons. The ends lost 5 bases at V and 5 bases at J; junction bases unmatched: 11. Germline V CDR1 and CDR2: SGHKS, YYEKEE (reference sequence). This CDR3 comprises 16 residues. The sequence derives from a man between 25 and 39 years old with active or convalescent COVID-19. Source material: peripheral blood. The rearrangement uses TRBV5-5 and TRBJ2-2; 8 positions agree with TRBD2. CDR3 sequence (DNA): TGTGCCAGCAGACTCCTGACGGGAGGGGGGACCGGGGAGCTGTTTTTT. The encoded protein is CASRLLTGGGTGELFF.